The 32 T cell receptor beta chains below come from one sample, sequenced in a study of technical replicates of blood from several donors. Generated by immunoSEQ multiplex PCR, the TCRdb table keeps only in-frame clones and is missing some. The sample has 70,000 to 90,000 clones, 94% seen once. Input material: T cells isolated from PBMCs. These receptor sequences come from a human donor in good health.

The V gene is TRBV2, the J gene TRBJ1-3; D perhaps matches TRBD1 (5 bases). The CDR3 covers 14 residues. V gave up 7 bases and J gave up 2 bases, with 12 bases separating them. Germline-derived CDR1 and CDR2 are SNHLY and FYNNEI. The CDR3 DNA sequence: TGTGCCAGCATCCGAGACAGTGCTGGAAACACCATATATTTT. Its protein is CASIRDSAGNTIYF.

CDR3 nucleotide sequence: TGCGCCAGCAGCTCCTATCCTAACGAGCAGTACTTC. It is translated as CASSSYPNEQYF. This chain connects TRBV5-1 to TRBJ2-7; no clear D. V was pared by 3 bases and J by 5 bases, with 9 bases between. The length of the CDR3 is 12 residues. CDR1 and CDR2 from the germline V gene are SGHRS and YFSETQ.

This chain uses TRBV5-1 with TRBJ2-5; 13 nucleotides agree with TRBD2. The germline V gene encodes CDR1 SGHRS and CDR2 YFSETQ. The CDR3 totals 18 residues. V trimming: 1 base; J trimming: 5 bases; junction bases outside the gene matches: 11. CDR3 protein: CASSLSLVGTSGIETQYF. Written as DNA, the CDR3 is TGCGCCAGCAGCTTGTCATTAGTAGGGACTAGCGGGATCGAGACCCAGTACTTC.

The chain has TRBV7-2 and TRBJ2-7; D perhaps matches TRBD2 (6 bases). Trimming left V 5 bases short and J 5 bases short, with 19 bases between. The CDR3 has 15 amino acids. The germline CDR1 and CDR2 sequences are SGHTA and FQGNSA. The CDR3 sequence is CASSPNPGDVNEQYF. The CDR3 bases are TGTGCCAGCAGCCCTAACCCGGGGGACGTGAACGAGCAGTACTTC.

The sample holds one count of this clone. The chain recombines TRBV11-2 with TRBJ2-7, with TRBD1 identical over 10 bases. V shed 3 bases, J shed 3 bases, and the junction held 5 bases outside the gene matches. CDR1 and CDR2 from the germline V gene are SGHAT and FQNNGV. This CDR3 is built from 15 residues. The CDR3, as DNA: TGTGCCAGCAGCTTTCCGGGACAGGGGCGCTACGAGCAGTACTTC. As protein: CASSFPGQGRYEQYF.

This sequence joins TRBV18 and TRBJ1-4, with TRBD1 as a possible D gene (5 bases). This CDR3 comprises 14 residues. Germline V gene sequence: CDR1 KGHSH, CDR2 LQKENI. Trimming removed 1 base at V and 8 bases at J, with 11 bases between. The CDR3 DNA follows: TGTGCCAGCTCACCACGGGGGGTCCGGGAAAAACTGTTTTTT. It encodes CASSPRGVREKLFF.

The chain combines TRBV5-4 with TRBJ1-3, with 9 positions matching TRBD1. With 2 bases clipped from V and 4 bases from J, the junction kept 4 bases outside the gene matches. The CDR3 consists of 15 residues. The germline V gene has CDR1 SGHNT and CDR2 YYREEE (reference sequence). The CDR3 DNA reads as TGTGCCAGCAGCTTAAAGGGACAGGGCGGAAACACCATATATTTT. Its protein is CASSLKGQGGNTIYF.

This chain connects TRBV7-9 to TRBJ2-1; perhaps TRBD1 as D (5 bases). Germline V gene lookup returns CDR1 SEHNR and CDR2 FQNEAQ (reference sequence). The CDR3 is 13 residues long. The V end was cut by 4 bases, the J end by 9 bases, with 13 bases between. The CDR3 DNA sequence: TGTGCCAGCAGCTCCCAGGGTTCACGTGAGCAGTTCTTC. Protein: CASSSQGSREQFF.

The chain links TRBV6-6 to TRBJ1-1; no firm D call. Trimming cost V 1 base and J 1 base, with 7 bases left between them. Germline CDR1 and CDR2: MNHNY and SVGAGI (reference sequence). This CDR3 is built from 14 residues. CDR3 sequence: CASSYYSPNTEAFF. The CDR3 coding sequence is TGTGCCAGCAGTTACTACAGCCCGAACACTGAAGCTTTCTTT.

The rearrangement joins TRBV6-6 to TRBJ1-4, with TRBD1 identical over 9 bases. CDR1 and CDR2 from the germline V gene are MNHNY and SVGAGI (reference sequence). J was trimmed by 6 bases and V by 6 bases; bases with no gene match: 11. The CDR3 is made up of 16 amino acids. CDR3 coding DNA: TGTGCCAGCAGGGACACAGGGGGCCTATTCTATGAAAAACTGTTTTTT. Residues: CASRDTGGLFYEKLFF.

The chain couples TRBV11-2 to TRBJ2-7, with a possible D match to TRBD2 (5 bases). CDR1 is SGHAT and CDR2 is FQNNGV in the germline V gene. V lost 2 bases, J lost 3 bases, and 11 bases lay in between. CDR3 length equals 14 residues. In nucleotides, the CDR3 is TGTGCCAGCAGCTTAAGGACTGAAGACTACGAGCAGTACTTC. It is translated as CASSLRTEDYEQYF.

The chain has TRBV7-2 and TRBJ2-1, with TRBD2 as a possible D gene (6 bases). Germline assignment: CDR1 SGHTA and CDR2 FQGNSA. Trimming left V 3 bases short and J 4 bases short, with 7 bases between. The CDR3 totals 13 residues. The CDR3 reads CASSFGTYNEQFF. DNA of the CDR3: TGTGCCAGCAGCTTCGGGACTTACAATGAGCAGTTCTTC.

This clone showed up just once. V is TRBV19 and J is TRBJ1-4; no firm D call. This CDR3 region has 14 residues. Looked up from germline, CDR1 is LNHDA and CDR2 is SQIVND (reference sequence). V was shortened by 3 bases and J by 4 bases, with 9 bases between the two germline ends. This chain's CDR3 is CASSIWQVNEKLFF. CDR3 DNA sequence: TGTGCCAGTAGTATCTGGCAGGTTAATGAAAAACTGTTTTTT.

This clone was detected only once. This chain joins TRBV27 and TRBJ1-1; TRBD1 agrees at 8 bases. V dropped 6 bases and J dropped 5; count of bases not matched to a gene: 8. The CDR3 has 14 residues. Germline loops: CDR1 MNHEY, CDR2 SMNVEV (reference sequence). CDR3 sequence (DNA): TGTGCCAGCAGAAATACAGGGGGTTTTACTGAAGCTTTCTTT. This sequence encodes CASRNTGGFTEAFF.

CDR3 in DNA: TGCAGCCTGAGGACTAGCGGGCTCTTAGGAGCAGATACGCAGTATTTT. Residues: CSLRTSGLLGADTQYF. The chain carries TRBV29-1 and TRBJ2-3; 11 bases fit TRBD2. The V segment lost 8 bases and the J segment 4 bases; nucleotides outside the gene matches: 14. Germline-derived CDR1 and CDR2 are SQVTM and ANQGSEA. This CDR3 comprises 16 residues.

The DNA of the CDR3 is TGTGCCAGCAGCTTAGTGAGGCTGATGGATAACACTGAAGCTTTCTTT. Amino acids: CASSLVRLMDNTEAFF. The gene calls are TRBV7-2 and TRBJ1-1; no definite D call. The V gene's germline CDR1 is SGHTA and CDR2 FQGNSA. Deletions cut 1 base from V and 2 bases from J, with 14 bases between. There are 16 residues in the CDR3.

The chain recombines TRBV7-8 with TRBJ2-5; D unclear. This CDR3 has 12 amino acids. Germline V CDR1 and CDR2: SGHVS, FQNEAQ. The germline V and J ends were trimmed by 5 bases and 4 bases, with 8 bases remaining between them. CDR3 protein: CASSLVRETQYF. CDR3 DNA: TGTGCCAGCAGCCTGGTGAGAGAGACCCAGTACTTC. The full variable domain, completed using reference TRBV7-8 and TRBJ2-5, is GAGVSQSPRYKVAKRGQDVALRCDPISGHVSLFWYQQALGQGPEFLTYFQNEAQLDKSGLPSDRFFAERPEGSVSTLKIQRTQQEDSAVYLCASSLVRETQYFGPGTRLLVL.

This rearrangement joins TRBV30 to TRBJ2-1, with a possible D match to TRBD1 (6 bases). CDR3 length: 15 amino acids. Germline CDR1 is GTSNPN and CDR2 is SVGIG (reference sequence). V lost 3 bases to trimming and J lost 2 bases, with 14 bases between them. CDR3: CAWRADRFTYNEQFF. The CDR3 coding sequence is TGTGCCTGGAGGGCTGACAGGTTCACCTACAATGAGCAGTTCTTC.

This clone was counted a single time. The V call is TRBV7-8, the J call TRBJ1-1; a weak D match, TRBD1 (6 bases). The CDR3 sequence is 14 residues long. V lost 6 bases and J lost 1, with 12 bases in between. CDR1 is SGHVS and CDR2 is FQNEAQ in the germline V gene. The CDR3 coding sequence is TGTGCCAGCAGTACATTACAGGGGAACACTGAAGCTTTCTTT. Translated: CASSTLQGNTEAFF.

The J gene is TRBJ2-7, the V gene TRBV19; TRBD2 aligns across 9 bases. Germline V lookup: CDR1 LNHDA, CDR2 SQIVND (reference sequence). V shed 8 bases and J 5 bases; nucleotides not matched to a gene: 10. This CDR3 has 14 residues. The CDR3 bases are TGTGCCAGTGGAGAAATAGCGGGAGTCAACGAGCAGTACTTC. As protein: CASGEIAGVNEQYF.

V is TRBV19 and J is TRBJ1-2; 7 nucleotides match TRBD1. The V and J ends lost 6 bases and 4 bases, in that order; junction bases with no gene match: 11. This CDR3 contains 15 residues. Germline values: CDR1 LNHDA, CDR2 SQIVND (reference sequence). CDR3 region: CASRRTGQESYGYTF. CDR3 sequence (DNA): TGTGCCAGTAGACGGACAGGCCAGGAGTCCTATGGCTACACCTTC.

This chain links TRBV28 with TRBJ2-1; perhaps TRBD2 as D (5 bases). V was cut by 5 bases and J by 8 bases, with 19 bases left in between. The CDR3 is made up of 15 amino acids. Germline-derived CDR1 and CDR2 are MDHEN and SYDVKM. The CDR3 bases are TGTGCCAGCAGTATTTTAAGGCCAGGCGGGCATGAGCAGTTCTTC. It yields the protein CASSILRPGGHEQFF.

The chain is built from TRBV9 and TRBJ2-7; TRBD2 matches at 7 bases. Trimming at V came to 2 bases and at J to 2 bases, leaving 4 bases not matched to a gene. This CDR3 contains 14 residues. Germline CDR1 reads SGDLS; CDR2 reads YYNGEE. The CDR3 DNA reads as TGTGCCAGCAGCGTCACTAGCGTTACCTACGAGCAGTACTTC. This codes for CASSVTSVTYEQYF.

The chain combines TRBV7-2 with TRBJ2-2; 7 bases fit TRBD2. This CDR3 comprises 16 residues. Germline loops: CDR1 SGHTA, CDR2 FQGNSA. V was clipped by 4 bases and J by 5 bases; unmatched bases: 10. CDR3 coding DNA: TGTGCCAGCAGCTCCTATACTAGCGCTCCGACCGGGGAGCTGTTTTTT. It is translated as CASSSYTSAPTGELFF. Drawing the rest from reference TRBV7-2 and TRBJ2-2, the complete variable domain is GAGVSQSPSNKVTEKGKDVELRCDPISGHTALYWYRQSLGQGLEFLIYFQGNSAPDKSGLPSDRFSAERTGGSVSTLTIQRTQQEDSAVYLCASSSYTSAPTGELFFGEGSRLTVL.

This rearrangement joins TRBV7-6 to TRBJ2-3; tentatively, D is TRBD2 (7 bases). Germline CDR1 is SGHVS and CDR2 is FNYEAQ. The CDR3 loop spans 15 amino acids. V was pared by 2 bases and J by 3 bases, with 12 bases between. The CDR3 DNA is TGTGCCAGCAGCTTACTTGCGGGGGCTACAGATACGCAGTATTTT. The encoded protein is CASSLLAGATDTQYF.

V is TRBV5-4 and J is TRBJ1-1; the match to TRBD1 covers 8 bases. The V gene end was trimmed by 4 bases and the J gene end by 7 bases; junction bases not matched to a gene: 6. The CDR3 has 13 amino acids. Looked up from germline, CDR1 is SGHNT and CDR2 is YYREEE (reference sequence). This CDR3 reads CASSLRDRIEAFF. In nucleotides, the CDR3 is TGTGCCAGCAGCCTCCGGGACAGGATTGAAGCTTTCTTT. Based on the CDR3 plus reference TRBV5-4 and TRBJ1-1, the full variable domain is ETGVTQSPTHLIKTRGQQVTLRCSSQSGHNTVSWYQQALGQGPQFIFQYYREEENGRGNFPPRFSGLQFPNYSSELNVNALELDDSALYLCASSLRDRIEAFFGQGTRLTVV.

This chain links TRBV6-1 with TRBJ1-2, with 7 positions matching TRBD1. The CDR3 has 17 residues. The J segment lost 2 bases and the V segment lost 4 bases, leaving 13 bases of the junction unmatched. In germline, CDR1 is MNHNS, CDR2 SASEGT. CDR3 residues: CASSANLGTAANYGYTF. The CDR3 bases are TGTGCCAGCAGTGCTAACCTAGGGACAGCCGCGAACTATGGCTACACCTTC.

The genes are TRBV2 and TRBJ2-7; tentative D call: TRBD1 (6 bases). CDR3 length: 11 amino acids. Germline V CDR1 and CDR2: SNHLY, FYNNEI. The V and J ends lost 8 bases and 4 bases respectively, with 9 bases between them. The CDR3 bases are TGTGCCAGCGGGGGCTTTTACGAGCAGTACTTC. This sequence encodes CASGGFYEQYF. The whole variable domain, remainder taken from reference TRBV2 and TRBJ2-7, is EPEVTQTPSHQVTQMGQEVILRCVPISNHLYFYWYRQILGQKVEFLVSFYNNEISEKSEIFDDQFSVERPDGSNFTLKIRSTKLEDSAMYFCASGGFYEQYFGPGTRLTVT.

This clone was observed once. The gene calls are TRBV7-3 and TRBJ2-2; 9 nucleotides line up with TRBD2. V was clipped by 4 bases and J by 7 bases; unmatched bases: 10. CDR3 length equals 16 residues. The germline CDR1 and CDR2 sequences are SGHTA and FQGTGA. The CDR3 bases are TGTGCCAGCAGCTCTACTAGCGGGTTGGGTTACGGGGAGCTGTTTTTT. Encoded protein: CASSSTSGLGYGELFF.

The V gene is TRBV7-9, the J gene TRBJ1-5, with a possible D match to TRBD1 (5 bases). This CDR3 has 13 residues. Germline V gene data show CDR1 as SEHNR and CDR2 as FQNEAQ (reference sequence). The V and J ends lost 3 bases and 5 bases respectively, with 8 bases between them. The CDR3 DNA follows: TGTGCCAGCAGCTTTAAAGGGGATCAGCCCCAGCATTTT. This sequence encodes CASSFKGDQPQHF.

The chain is built from TRBV10-1 and TRBJ2-2; 8 bases agree with TRBD2. The trim removed 2 bases at V and 4 bases at J, leaving 3 bases unmatched. This CDR3 region has 15 residues. Per the germline V gene, CDR1 is WNHNN and CDR2 is SYGVQD (reference sequence). CDR3 nucleotide sequence: TGCGCCAGCAGTGAGGTAGCGGGACCCACCGGGGAGCTGTTTTTT. This sequence encodes CASSEVAGPTGELFF.

This chain joins TRBV27 and TRBJ2-7; D gene uncertain. Germline V lookup: CDR1 MNHEY, CDR2 SMNVEV (reference sequence). The V and J ends lost 2 bases and 2 bases respectively, with 13 bases between them. The CDR3 has 15 residues. As DNA, the CDR3 is TGTGCCAGCAGTTTAGGCCAGGAAATACCCTACGAGCAGTACTTC. As protein: CASSLGQEIPYEQYF.